Each of the 3 T cell receptor beta chains below was sequenced from the same sample in a study of T cells in Graves' hyperthyroidism and ophthalmopathy. Using RNA transcripts as the source, TCR beta CDR3 regions were amplified. First-round RT-PCR targeting the TCR CDR3 was performed with the HTBI primer set. TCRdb recomputed calls from the multiplex PCR reads with MiXCR, one row per CDR3 protein. The table has 280,000 or so distinct CDR3 sequences, less than 30% seen once. Source material: blood. The receptor source for this set is a man in his forties or fifties with Graves' hyperthyroidism that later progressed to Graves' ophthalmopathy.

The sample holds many counts of this clonotype. The chain carries TRBV28 and TRBJ2-7, with D possibly being TRBD2 (6 bases). The CDR3 length is 13 residues. V was cut by 7 bases and J by 9 bases, with 19 bases left in between. Germline CDR1 and CDR2: MDHEN and SYDVKM. CDR3 bases: TGTGCCAGCATGGGGGTTAGCGGATCTTGGCAGTACTTC. Translated, it gives CASMGVSGSWQYF. The complete variable domain, with remaining parts taken from reference TRBV28 and TRBJ2-7, reads DVKVTQSSRYLVKRTGEKVFLECVQDMDHENMFWYRQDPGLGLRLIYFSYDVKMKEKGDIPEGYSVSREKKERFSLILESASTNQTSMYLCASMGVSGSWQYFGPGTRLTVT.

This chain joins TRBV6-1 and TRBJ2-7; D gene unclear. There are 14 residues in the CDR3. Germline V gene lookup returns CDR1 MNHNS and CDR2 SASEGT. Trimming removed 6 bases at V and 3 bases at J, with 15 bases between. The CDR3 coding sequence is TGTGCCAGCAGACCCCCACGGGCGCTCTACGAGCAGTACTTC. Translation: CASRPPRALYEQYF.

This clonotype has a count of ten or more. This chain uses TRBV6-1 with TRBJ2-2, with D possibly being TRBD1 or TRBD2 (5 bases each). With 7 bases removed from V and 4 bases from J, the gap between germline ends came to 16 bases. Germline loops: CDR1 MNHNS, CDR2 SASEGT. The CDR3 loop spans 15 amino acids. The DNA for the CDR3 is TGTGCCAGCATGAAGATGAGGGGACCCACCGGGGAGCTGTTTTTT. Encoded protein: CASMKMRGPTGELFF.